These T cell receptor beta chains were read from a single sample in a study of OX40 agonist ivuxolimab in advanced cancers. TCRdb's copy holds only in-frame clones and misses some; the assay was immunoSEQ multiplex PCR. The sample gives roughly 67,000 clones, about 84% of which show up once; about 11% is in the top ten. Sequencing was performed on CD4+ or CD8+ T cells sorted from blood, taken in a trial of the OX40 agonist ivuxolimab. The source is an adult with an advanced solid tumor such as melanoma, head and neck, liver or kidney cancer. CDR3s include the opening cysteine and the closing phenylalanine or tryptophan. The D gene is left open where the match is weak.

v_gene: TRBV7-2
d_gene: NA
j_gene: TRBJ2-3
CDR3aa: CASGGGFTDTQYF

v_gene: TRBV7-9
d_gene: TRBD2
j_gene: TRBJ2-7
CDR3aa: CASRYGLAGDEQYF

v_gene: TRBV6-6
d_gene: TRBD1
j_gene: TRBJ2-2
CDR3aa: CASSFSGTGVGELFF

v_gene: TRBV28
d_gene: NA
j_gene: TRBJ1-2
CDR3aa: CATMGPKLYGYTF

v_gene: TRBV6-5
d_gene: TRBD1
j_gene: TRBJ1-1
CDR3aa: CASSIQGAEAFF

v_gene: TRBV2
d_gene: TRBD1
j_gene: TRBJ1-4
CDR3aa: CASRGQANEKLFF

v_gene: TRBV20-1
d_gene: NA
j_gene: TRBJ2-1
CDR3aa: CSASSGDRYFF

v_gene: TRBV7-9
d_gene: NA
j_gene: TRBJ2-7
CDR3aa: CASSLEVYEQYF

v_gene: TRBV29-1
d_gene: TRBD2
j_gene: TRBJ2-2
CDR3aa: CSGGTSGGSGELFF

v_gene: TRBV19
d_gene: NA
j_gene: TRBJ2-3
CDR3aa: CASSSIDTDTQYF

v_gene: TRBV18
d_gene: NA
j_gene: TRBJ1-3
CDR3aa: CASSPPGGLGNTIYF

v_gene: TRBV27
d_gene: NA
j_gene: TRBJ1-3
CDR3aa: CASSSTYSGNTIYF

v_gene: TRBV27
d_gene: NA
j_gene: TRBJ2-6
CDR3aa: CASSSRRGGANVLTF

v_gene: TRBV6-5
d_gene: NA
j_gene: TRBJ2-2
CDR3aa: CASTRAPSSGELFF

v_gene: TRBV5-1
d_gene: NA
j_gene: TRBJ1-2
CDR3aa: CASSLAGLNYLGSYTF

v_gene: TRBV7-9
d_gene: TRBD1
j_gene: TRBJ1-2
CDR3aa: CASSSLEGGVYGYTF

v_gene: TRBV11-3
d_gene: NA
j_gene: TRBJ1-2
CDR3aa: CASSLEARVYGYTF

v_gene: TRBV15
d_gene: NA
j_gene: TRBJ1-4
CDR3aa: CATRQDTREKLFF

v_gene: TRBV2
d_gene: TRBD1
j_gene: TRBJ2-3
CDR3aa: CASCRQGADTQYF

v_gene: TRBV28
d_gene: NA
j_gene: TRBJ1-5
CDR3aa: CASRLGGQGNQPQHF

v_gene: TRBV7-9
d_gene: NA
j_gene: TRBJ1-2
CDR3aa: CASSLAVTEDGYTF

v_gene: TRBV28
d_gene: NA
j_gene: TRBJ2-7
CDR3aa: CASSGEPYEQYF